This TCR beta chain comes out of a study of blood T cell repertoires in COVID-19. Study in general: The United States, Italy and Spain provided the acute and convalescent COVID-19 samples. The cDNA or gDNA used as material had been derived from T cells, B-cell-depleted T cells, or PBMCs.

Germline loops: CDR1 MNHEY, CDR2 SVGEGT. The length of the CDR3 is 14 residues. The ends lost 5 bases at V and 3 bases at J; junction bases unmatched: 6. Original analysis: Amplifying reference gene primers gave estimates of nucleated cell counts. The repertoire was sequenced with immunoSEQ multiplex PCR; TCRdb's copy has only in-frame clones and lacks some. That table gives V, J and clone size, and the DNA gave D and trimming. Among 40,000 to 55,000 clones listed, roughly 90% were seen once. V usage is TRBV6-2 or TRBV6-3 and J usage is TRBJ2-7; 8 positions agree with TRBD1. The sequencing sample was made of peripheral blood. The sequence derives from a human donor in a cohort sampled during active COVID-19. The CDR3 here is CASSDGQGLYEQYF. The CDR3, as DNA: TGTGCCAGCAGTGACGGACAGGGACTCTACGAGCAGTACTTC.